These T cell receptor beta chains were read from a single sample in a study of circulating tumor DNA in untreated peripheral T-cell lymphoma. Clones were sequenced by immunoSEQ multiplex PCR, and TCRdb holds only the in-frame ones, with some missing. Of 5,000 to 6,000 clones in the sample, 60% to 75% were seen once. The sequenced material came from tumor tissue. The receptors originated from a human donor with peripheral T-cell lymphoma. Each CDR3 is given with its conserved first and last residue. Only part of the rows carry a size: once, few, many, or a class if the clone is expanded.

CDR3aa: CTSSRGRNNEQFF; abundance: NA; v_gene: TRBV19; j_gene: TRBJ2-1
CDR3aa: CASSRTGSDSNQPQHF; abundance: NA; v_gene: TRBV9; j_gene: TRBJ1-5
CDR3aa: CASSRGEALFYEQYF; abundance: NA; v_gene: TRBV11-3; j_gene: TRBJ2-7
CDR3aa: CASKWQGVNTGELFF; abundance: NA; v_gene: TRBV19; j_gene: TRBJ2-2
CDR3aa: CASSPDRGKETQYF; abundance: once; v_gene: TRBV7-6; j_gene: TRBJ2-5
CDR3aa: CASSLAGTSGSEQFF; abundance: NA; v_gene: TRBV5-1; j_gene: TRBJ2-1
CDR3aa: CASSQVRGYEQYF; abundance: once; v_gene: TRBV1; j_gene: TRBJ2-7
CDR3aa: CAINQGVQETQYF; abundance: NA; v_gene: TRBV6-8; j_gene: TRBJ2-5
CDR3aa: CASSLDYGYTF; abundance: NA; v_gene: TRBV19; j_gene: TRBJ1-2
CDR3aa: CASSQTRGHYEQYF; abundance: once; v_gene: TRBV18; j_gene: TRBJ2-7
CDR3aa: CASSPRLAGAGFYEQYF; abundance: NA; v_gene: TRBV18; j_gene: TRBJ2-7
CDR3aa: CASSPSSGRNEQFF; abundance: NA; v_gene: TRBV18; j_gene: TRBJ2-1
CDR3aa: CASSSLDFWVLQTQYF; abundance: NA; v_gene: TRBV11-3; j_gene: TRBJ2-5
CDR3aa: CASISSPGGTSSTDTQYF; abundance: NA; v_gene: TRBV28; j_gene: TRBJ2-3
CDR3aa: CATSTRLAAQETQYF; abundance: few; v_gene: TRBV15; j_gene: TRBJ2-5
CDR3aa: CASSTGTSGLETQYF; abundance: few; v_gene: TRBV19; j_gene: TRBJ2-5
CDR3aa: CASSIQARGTEAFF; abundance: NA; v_gene: TRBV19; j_gene: TRBJ1-1
CDR3aa: CASSGWDYLVEETQYF; abundance: once; v_gene: TRBV25-1; j_gene: TRBJ2-5
CDR3aa: CASSGGNRVAFF; abundance: NA; v_gene: TRBV2; j_gene: TRBJ1-1
CDR3aa: CASTRAGPSSGNTIYF; abundance: NA; v_gene: TRBV28; j_gene: TRBJ1-3
CDR3aa: CASSQVKGTEAFF; abundance: NA; v_gene: TRBV1; j_gene: TRBJ1-1
CDR3aa: CASSQGTSGINNEQFF; abundance: NA; v_gene: TRBV23-1; j_gene: TRBJ2-1
CDR3aa: CASRTSSRYNEQFF; abundance: NA; v_gene: TRBV6-8; j_gene: TRBJ2-1
CDR3aa: CSVGVSSYEQYF; abundance: NA; v_gene: TRBV29-1; j_gene: TRBJ2-7
CDR3aa: CASSLHPGGTEAFF; abundance: NA; v_gene: TRBV4-1; j_gene: TRBJ1-1
CDR3aa: CASSLAGVGTLGAFF; abundance: NA; v_gene: TRBV7-6; j_gene: TRBJ1-1
CDR3aa: CARSYRGRNYGYTF; abundance: NA; v_gene: TRBV6-8; j_gene: TRBJ1-2
CDR3aa: CASTGLSATSRGF; abundance: NA; v_gene: TRBV28; j_gene: TRBJ2-7
CDR3aa: CASSNRGSGTIYF; abundance: few; v_gene: TRBV19; j_gene: TRBJ1-3
CDR3aa: CASSLGRYYEQYF; abundance: NA; v_gene: TRBV19; j_gene: TRBJ2-7
CDR3aa: CASSSSGTGLTGELFF; abundance: NA; v_gene: TRBV11-3; j_gene: TRBJ2-2
CDR3aa: CAWSSPGTAGYTF; abundance: few; v_gene: TRBV30; j_gene: TRBJ1-2
CDR3aa: CSVERDSTDTQYF; abundance: few; v_gene: TRBV29-1; j_gene: TRBJ2-3
CDR3aa: CASSPRGWVNTGELFF; abundance: NA; v_gene: TRBV19; j_gene: TRBJ2-2
CDR3aa: CASAFLFNQPQHF; abundance: NA; v_gene: TRBV6-7; j_gene: TRBJ1-5
CDR3aa: CASSYSSFLEAFF; abundance: NA; v_gene: TRBV6-8; j_gene: TRBJ1-1
CDR3aa: CASSSKKYPGDEQFF; abundance: NA; v_gene: TRBV5-1; j_gene: TRBJ2-1
CDR3aa: CASSKPFNEQFF; abundance: NA; v_gene: TRBV19; j_gene: TRBJ2-1
CDR3aa: CASSTQGGHNQPQHF; abundance: NA; v_gene: TRBV28; j_gene: TRBJ1-5
CDR3aa: CASSTGTATNEKLFF; abundance: NA; v_gene: TRBV5-1; j_gene: TRBJ1-4
CDR3aa: CASSLLSSGANVLTF; abundance: NA; v_gene: TRBV28; j_gene: TRBJ2-6
CDR3aa: CASSRGGIGYEQYF; abundance: few; v_gene: TRBV19; j_gene: TRBJ2-7
CDR3aa: CASSQLGQVYHEQYF; abundance: NA; v_gene: TRBV16; j_gene: TRBJ2-7
CDR3aa: CASSEAVQADTQYF; abundance: few; v_gene: TRBV18; j_gene: TRBJ2-3
CDR3aa: CASSPLAGPGNNEQFF; abundance: NA; v_gene: TRBV18; j_gene: TRBJ2-1